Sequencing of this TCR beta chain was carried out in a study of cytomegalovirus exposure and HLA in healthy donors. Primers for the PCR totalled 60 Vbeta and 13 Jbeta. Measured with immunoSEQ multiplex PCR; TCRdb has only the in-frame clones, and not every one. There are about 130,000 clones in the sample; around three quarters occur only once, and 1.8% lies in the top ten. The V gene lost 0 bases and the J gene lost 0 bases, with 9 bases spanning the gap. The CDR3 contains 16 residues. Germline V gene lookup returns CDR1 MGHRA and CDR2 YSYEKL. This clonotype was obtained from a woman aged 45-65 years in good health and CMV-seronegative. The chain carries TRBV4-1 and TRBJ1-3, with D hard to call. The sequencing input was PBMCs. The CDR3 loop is CASSQDEVASGNTIYF. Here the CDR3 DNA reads TGCGCCAGCAGCCAAGATGAAGTGGCCTCTGGAAACACCATATATTTT.